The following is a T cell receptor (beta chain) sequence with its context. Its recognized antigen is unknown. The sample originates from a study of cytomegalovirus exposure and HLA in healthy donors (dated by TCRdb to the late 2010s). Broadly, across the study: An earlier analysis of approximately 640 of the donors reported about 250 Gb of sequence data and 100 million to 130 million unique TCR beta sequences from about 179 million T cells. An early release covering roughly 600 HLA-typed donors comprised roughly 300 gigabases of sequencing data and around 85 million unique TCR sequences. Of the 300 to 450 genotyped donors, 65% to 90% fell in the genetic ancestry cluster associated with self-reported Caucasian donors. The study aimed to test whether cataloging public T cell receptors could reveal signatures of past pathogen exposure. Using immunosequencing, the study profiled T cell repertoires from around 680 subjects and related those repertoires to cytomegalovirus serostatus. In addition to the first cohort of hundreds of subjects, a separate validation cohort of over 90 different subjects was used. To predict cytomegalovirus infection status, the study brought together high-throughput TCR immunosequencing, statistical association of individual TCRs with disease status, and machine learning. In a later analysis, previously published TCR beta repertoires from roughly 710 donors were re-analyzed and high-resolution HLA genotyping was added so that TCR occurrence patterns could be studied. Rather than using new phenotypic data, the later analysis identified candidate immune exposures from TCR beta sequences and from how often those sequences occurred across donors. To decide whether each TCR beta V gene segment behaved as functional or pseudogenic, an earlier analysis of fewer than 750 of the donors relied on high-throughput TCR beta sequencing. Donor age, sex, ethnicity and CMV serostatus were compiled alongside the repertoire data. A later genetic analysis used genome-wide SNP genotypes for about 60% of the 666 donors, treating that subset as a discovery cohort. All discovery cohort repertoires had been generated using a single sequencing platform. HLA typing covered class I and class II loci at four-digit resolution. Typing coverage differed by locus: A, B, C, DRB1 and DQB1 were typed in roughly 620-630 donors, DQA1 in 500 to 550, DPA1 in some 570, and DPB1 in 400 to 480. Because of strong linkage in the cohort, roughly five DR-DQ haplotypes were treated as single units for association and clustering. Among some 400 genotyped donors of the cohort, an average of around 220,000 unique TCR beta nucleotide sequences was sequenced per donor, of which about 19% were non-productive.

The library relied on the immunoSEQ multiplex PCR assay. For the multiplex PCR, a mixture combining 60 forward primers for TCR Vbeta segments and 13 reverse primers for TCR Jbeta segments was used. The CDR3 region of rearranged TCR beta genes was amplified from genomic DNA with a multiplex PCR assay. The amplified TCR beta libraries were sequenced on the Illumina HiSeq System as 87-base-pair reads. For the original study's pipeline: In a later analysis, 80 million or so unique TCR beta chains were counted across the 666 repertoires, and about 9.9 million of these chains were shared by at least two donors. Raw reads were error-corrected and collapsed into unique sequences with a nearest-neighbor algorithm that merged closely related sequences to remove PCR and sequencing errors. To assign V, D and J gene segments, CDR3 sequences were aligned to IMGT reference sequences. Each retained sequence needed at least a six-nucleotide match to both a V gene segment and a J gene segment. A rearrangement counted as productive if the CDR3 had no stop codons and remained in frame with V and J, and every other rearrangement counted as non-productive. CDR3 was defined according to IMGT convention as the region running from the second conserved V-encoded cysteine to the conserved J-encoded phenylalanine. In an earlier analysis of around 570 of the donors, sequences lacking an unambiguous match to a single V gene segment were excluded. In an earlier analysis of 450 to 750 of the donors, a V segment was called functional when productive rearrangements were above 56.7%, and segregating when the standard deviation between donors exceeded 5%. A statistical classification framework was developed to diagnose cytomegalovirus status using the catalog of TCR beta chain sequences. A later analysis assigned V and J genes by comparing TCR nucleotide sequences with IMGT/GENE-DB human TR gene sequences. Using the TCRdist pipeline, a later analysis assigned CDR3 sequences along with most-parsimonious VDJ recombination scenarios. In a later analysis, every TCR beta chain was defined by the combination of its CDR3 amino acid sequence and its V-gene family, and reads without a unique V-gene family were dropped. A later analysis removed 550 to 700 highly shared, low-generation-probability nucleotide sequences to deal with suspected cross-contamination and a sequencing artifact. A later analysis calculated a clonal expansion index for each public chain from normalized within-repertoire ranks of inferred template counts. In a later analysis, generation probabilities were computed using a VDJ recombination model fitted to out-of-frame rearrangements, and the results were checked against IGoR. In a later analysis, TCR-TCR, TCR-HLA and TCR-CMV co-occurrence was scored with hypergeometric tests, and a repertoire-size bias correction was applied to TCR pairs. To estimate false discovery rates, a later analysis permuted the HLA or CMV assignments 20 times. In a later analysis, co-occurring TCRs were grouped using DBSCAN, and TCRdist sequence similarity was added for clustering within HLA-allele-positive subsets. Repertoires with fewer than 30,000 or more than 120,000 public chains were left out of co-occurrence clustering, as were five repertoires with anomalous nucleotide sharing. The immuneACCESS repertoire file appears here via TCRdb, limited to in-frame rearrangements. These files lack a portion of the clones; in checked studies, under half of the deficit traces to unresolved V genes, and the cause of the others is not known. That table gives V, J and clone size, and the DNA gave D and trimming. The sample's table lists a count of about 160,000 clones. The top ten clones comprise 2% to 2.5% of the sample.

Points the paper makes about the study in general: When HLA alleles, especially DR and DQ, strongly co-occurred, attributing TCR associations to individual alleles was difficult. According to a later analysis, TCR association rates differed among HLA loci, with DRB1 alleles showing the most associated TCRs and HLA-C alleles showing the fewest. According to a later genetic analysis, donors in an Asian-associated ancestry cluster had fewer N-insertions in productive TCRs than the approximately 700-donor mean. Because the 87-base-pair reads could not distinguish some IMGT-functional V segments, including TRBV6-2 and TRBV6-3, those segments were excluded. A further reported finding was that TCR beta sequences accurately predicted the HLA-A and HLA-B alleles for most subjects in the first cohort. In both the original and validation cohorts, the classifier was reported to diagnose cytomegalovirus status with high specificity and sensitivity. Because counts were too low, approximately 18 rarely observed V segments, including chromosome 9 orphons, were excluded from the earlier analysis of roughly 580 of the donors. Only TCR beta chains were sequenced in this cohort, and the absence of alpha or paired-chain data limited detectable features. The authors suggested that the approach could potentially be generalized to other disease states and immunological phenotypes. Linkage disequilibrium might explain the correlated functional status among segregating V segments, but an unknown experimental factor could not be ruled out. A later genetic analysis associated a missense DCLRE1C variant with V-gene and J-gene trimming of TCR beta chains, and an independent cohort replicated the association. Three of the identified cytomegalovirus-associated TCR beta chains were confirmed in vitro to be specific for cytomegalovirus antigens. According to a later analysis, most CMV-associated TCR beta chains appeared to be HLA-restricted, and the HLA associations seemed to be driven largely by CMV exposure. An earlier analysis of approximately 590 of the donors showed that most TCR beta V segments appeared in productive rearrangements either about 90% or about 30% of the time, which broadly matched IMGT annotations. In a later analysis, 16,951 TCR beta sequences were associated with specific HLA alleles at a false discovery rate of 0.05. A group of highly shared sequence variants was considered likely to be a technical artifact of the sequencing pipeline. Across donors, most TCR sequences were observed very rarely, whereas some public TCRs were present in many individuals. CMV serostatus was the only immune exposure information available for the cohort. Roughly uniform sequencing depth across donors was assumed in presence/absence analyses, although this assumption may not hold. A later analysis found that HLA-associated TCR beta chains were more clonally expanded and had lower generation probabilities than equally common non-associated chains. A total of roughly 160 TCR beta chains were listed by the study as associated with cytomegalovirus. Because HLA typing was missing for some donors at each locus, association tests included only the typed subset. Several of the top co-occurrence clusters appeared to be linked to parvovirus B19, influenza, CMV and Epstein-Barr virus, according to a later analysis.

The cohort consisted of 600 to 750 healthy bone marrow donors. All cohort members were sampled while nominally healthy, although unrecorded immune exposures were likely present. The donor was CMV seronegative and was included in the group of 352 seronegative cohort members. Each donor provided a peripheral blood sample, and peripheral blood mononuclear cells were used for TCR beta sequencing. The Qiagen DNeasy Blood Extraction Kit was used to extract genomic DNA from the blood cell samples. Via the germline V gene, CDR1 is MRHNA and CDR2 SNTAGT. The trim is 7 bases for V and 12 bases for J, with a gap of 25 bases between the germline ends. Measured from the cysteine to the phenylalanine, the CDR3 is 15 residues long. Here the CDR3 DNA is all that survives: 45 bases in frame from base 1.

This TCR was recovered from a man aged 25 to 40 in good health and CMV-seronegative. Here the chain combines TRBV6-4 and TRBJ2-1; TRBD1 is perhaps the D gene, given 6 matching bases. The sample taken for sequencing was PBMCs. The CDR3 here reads CASIRVPGGQGTQFF. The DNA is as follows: TGTGCCAGCATCCGAGTGCCGGGCGGGCAGGGGACGCAGTTCTTC.